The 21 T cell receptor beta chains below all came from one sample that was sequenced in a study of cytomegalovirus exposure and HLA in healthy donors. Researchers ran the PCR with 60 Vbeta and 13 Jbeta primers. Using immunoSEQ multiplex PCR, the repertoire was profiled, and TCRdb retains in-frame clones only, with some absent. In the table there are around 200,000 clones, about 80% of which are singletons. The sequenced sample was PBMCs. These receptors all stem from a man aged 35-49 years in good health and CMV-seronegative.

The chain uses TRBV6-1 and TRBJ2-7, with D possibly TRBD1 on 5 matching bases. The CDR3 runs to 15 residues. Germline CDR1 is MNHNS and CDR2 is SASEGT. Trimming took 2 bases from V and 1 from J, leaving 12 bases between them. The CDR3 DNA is TGTGCCAGCAGTGAACCAGGACAAACTTCCTACGAGCAGTACTTC. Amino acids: CASSEPGQTSYEQYF.

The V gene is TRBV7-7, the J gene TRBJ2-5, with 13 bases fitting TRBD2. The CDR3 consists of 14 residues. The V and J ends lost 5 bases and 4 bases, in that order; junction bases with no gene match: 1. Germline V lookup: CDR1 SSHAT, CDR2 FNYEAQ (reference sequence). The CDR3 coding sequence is TGTGCCAGCAGCAGACTAGCGGGAGGAGAGACCCAGTACTTC. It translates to CASSRLAGGETQYF.

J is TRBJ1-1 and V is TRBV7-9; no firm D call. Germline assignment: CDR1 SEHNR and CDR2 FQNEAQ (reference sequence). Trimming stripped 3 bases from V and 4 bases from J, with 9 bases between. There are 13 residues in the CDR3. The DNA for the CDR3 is TGTGCCAGCAGCTTTCCGGGGAGCACTGAAGCTTTCTTT. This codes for CASSFPGSTEAFF.

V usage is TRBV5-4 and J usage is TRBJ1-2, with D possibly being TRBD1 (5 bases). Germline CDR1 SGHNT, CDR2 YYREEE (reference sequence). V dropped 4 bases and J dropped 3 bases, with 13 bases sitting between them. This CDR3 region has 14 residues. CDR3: CASSAKGLHYGYTF. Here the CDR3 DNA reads TGTGCCAGCAGCGCTAAGGGGCTCCACTATGGCTACACCTTC.

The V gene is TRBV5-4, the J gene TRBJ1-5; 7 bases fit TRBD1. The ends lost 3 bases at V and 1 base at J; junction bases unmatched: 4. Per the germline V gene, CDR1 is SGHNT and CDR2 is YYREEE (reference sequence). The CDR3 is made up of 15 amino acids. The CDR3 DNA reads TGTGCCAGCAGCTACGGACAGGACAGCAATCAGCCCCAGCATTTT. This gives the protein CASSYGQDSNQPQHF.

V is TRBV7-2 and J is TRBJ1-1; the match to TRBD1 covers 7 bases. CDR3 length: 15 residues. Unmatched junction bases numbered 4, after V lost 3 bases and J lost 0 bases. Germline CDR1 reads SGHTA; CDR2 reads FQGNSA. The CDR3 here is CASSFRTGMNTEAFF. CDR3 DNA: TGTGCCAGCAGCTTTAGGACAGGTATGAACACTGAAGCTTTCTTT.

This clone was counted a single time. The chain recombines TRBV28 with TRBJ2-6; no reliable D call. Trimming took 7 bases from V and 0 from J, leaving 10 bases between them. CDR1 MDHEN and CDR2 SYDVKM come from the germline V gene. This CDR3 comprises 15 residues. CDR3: CASTKLSSGANVLTF. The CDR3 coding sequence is TGTGCCAGCACGAAGTTGAGCTCTGGGGCCAACGTCCTGACTTTC.

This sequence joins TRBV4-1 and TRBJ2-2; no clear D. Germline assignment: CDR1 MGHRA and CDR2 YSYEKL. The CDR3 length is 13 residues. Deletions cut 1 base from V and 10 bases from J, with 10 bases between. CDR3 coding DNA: TGCGCCAGCAGCCAAGTCGGCGACTTGGAGCTGTTTTTT. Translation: CASSQVGDLELFF.

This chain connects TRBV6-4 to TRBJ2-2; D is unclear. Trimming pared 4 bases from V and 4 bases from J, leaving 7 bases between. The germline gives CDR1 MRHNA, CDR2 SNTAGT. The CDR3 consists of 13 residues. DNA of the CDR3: TGTGCCAGCAGTGTCGAGTCCACCGGGGAGCTGTTTTTT. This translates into CASSVESTGELFF.

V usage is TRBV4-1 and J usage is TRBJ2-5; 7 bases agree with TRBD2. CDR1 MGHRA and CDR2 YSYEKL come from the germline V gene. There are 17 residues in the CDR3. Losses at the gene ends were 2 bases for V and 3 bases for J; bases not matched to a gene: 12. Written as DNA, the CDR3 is TGCGCCAGCAGCCAATACCCAGCGGGGCCCTTTGAAGAGACCCAGTACTTC. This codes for CASSQYPAGPFEETQYF.

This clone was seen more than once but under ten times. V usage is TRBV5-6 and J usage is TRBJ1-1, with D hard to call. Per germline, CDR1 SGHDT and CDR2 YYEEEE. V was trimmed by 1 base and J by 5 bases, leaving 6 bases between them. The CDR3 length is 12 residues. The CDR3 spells CASSLSVTEAFF. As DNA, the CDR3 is TGTGCCAGCAGCTTGTCCGTTACTGAAGCTTTCTTT. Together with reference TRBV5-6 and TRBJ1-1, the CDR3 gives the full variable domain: DAGVTQSPTHLIKTRGQQVTLRCSPKSGHDTVSWYQQALGQGPQFIFQYYEEEERQRGNFPDRFSGHQFPNYSSELNVNALLLGDSALYLCASSLSVTEAFFGQGTRLTVV.

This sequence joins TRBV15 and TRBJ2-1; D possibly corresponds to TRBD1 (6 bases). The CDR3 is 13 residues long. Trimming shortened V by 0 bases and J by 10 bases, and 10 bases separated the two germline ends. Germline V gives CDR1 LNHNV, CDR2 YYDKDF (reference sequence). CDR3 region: CATSRDPGQEQFF. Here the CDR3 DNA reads TGTGCCACCAGCAGAGATCCAGGACAGGAGCAGTTCTTC.

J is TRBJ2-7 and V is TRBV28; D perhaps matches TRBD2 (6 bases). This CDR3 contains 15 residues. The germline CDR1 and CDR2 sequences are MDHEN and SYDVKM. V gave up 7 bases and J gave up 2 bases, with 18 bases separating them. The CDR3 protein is CASTDAVRGAYEQYF. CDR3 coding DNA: TGTGCCAGCACCGACGCGGTGCGGGGCGCCTACGAGCAGTACTTC. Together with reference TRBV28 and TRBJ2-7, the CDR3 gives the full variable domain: DVKVTQSSRYLVKRTGEKVFLECVQDMDHENMFWYRQDPGLGLRLIYFSYDVKMKEKGDIPEGYSVSREKKERFSLILESASTNQTSMYLCASTDAVRGAYEQYFGPGTRLTVT.

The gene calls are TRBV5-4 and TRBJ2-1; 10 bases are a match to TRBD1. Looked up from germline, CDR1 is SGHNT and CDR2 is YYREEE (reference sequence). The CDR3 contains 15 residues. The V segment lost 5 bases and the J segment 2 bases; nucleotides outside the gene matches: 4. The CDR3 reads CASREGQGAYNEQFF. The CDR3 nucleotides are TGTGCCAGCAGGGAAGGACAGGGGGCCTACAATGAGCAGTTCTTC. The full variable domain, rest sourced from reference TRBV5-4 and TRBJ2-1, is ETGVTQSPTHLIKTRGQQVTLRCSSQSGHNTVSWYQQALGQGPQFIFQYYREEENGRGNFPPRFSGLQFPNYSSELNVNALELDDSALYLCASREGQGAYNEQFFGPGTRLTVL.

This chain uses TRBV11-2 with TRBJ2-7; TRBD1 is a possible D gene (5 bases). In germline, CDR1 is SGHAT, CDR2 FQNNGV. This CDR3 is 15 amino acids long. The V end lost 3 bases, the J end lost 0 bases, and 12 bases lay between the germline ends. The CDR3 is CASSFLETDSYEQYF. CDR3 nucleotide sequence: TGTGCCAGCAGCTTTCTGGAGACAGACTCCTACGAGCAGTACTTC.

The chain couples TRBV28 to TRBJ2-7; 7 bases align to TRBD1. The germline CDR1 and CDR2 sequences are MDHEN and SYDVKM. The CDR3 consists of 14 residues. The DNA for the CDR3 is TGTGCCAGCAGTTCTTGGAGGATGAGGGACAGTCAGTCAGTC. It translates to CASSSWRMRDSQSV.

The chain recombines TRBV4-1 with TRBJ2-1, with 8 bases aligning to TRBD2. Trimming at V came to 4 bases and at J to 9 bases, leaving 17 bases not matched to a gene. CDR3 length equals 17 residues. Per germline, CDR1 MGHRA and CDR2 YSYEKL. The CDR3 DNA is TGCGCCAGCAGCCCCACAGGAGGGACTAGTCCGAAGGGTGAGCAGTTCTTC. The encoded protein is CASSPTGGTSPKGEQFF.

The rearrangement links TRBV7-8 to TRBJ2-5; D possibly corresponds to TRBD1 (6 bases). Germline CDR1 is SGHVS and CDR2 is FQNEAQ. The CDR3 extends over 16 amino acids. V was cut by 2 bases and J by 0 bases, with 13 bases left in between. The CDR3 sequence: CASSLSSGVYQETQYF. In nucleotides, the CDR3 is TGTGCCAGCAGCTTATCGTCAGGGGTGTACCAAGAGACCCAGTACTTC.

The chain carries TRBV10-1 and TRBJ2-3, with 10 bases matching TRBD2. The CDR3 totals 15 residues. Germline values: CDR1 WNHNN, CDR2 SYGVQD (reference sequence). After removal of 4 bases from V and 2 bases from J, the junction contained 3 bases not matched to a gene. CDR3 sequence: CASSGGLANTDTQYF. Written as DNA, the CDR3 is TGCGCCAGCAGTGGGGGACTAGCGAACACAGATACGCAGTATTTT.

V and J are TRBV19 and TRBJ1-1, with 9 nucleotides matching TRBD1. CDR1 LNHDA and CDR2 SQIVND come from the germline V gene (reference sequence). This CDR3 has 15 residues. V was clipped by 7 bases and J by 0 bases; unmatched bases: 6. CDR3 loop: CASITGGQLNTEAFF. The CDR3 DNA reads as TGTGCCAGTATTACAGGGGGCCAACTGAACACTGAAGCTTTCTTT. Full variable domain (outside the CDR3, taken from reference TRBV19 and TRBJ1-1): DGGITQSPKYLFRKEGQNVTLSCEQNLNHDAMYWYRQDPGQGLRLIYYSQIVNDFQKGDIAEGYSVSREKKESFPLTVTSAQKNPTAFYLCASITGGQLNTEAFFGQGTRLTVV.

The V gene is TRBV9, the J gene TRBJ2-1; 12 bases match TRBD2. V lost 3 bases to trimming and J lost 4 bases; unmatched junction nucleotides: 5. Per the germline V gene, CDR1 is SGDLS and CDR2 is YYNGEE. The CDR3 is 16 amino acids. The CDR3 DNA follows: TGTGCCAGCAGCGACACGACTAGCGGGGGTTACAATGAGCAGTTCTTC. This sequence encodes CASSDTTSGGYNEQFF.